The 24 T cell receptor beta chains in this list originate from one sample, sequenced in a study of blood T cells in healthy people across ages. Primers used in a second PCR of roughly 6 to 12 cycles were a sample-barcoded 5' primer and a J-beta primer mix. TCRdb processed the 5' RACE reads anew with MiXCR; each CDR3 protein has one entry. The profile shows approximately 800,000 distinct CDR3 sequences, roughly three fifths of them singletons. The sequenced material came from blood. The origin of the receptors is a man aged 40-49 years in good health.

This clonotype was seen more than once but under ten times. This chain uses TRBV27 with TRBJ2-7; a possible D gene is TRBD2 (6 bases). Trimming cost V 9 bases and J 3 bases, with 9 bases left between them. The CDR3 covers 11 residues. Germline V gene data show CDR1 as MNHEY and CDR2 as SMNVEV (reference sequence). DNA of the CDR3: TGTGCCAGGGAGGGCTTCTACGAGCAGTACTTC. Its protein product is CAREGFYEQYF.

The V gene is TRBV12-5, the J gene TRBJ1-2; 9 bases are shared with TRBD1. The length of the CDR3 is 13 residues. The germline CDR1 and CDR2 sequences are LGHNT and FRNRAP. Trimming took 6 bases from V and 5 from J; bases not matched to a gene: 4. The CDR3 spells CASGETGGYGYTF. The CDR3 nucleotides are TGTGCTAGTGGAGAGACAGGGGGGTATGGCTACACCTTC. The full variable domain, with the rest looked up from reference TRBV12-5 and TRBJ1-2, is DARVTQTPRHKVTEMGQEVTMRCQPILGHNTVFWYRQTMMQGLELLAYFRNRAPLDDSGMPKDRFSAEMPDATLATLKIQPSEPRDSAVYFCASGETGGYGYTFGSGTRLTVV.

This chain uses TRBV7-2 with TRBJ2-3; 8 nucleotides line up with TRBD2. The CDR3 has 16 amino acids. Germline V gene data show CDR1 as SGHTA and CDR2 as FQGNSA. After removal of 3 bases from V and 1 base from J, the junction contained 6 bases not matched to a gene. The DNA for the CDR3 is TGTGCCAGCAGCTTGGAACGGGGGGGCCGCACAGATACGCAGTATTTT. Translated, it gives CASSLERGGRTDTQYF.

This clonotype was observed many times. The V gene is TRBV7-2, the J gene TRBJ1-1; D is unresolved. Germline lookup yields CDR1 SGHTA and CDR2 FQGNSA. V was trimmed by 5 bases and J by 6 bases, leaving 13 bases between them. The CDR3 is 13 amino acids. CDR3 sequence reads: CASSRERMAEAFF. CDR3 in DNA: TGTGCCAGCAGCCGGGAGCGGATGGCTGAAGCTTTCTTT.

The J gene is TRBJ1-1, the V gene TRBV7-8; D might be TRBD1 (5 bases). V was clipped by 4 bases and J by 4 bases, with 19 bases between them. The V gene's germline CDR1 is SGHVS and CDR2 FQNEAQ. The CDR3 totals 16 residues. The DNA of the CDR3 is TGTGCCAGCAGCTCAAGGGGCTCCCCATCGCCCACTGAAGCTTTCTTT. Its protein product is CASSSRGSPSPTEAFF.

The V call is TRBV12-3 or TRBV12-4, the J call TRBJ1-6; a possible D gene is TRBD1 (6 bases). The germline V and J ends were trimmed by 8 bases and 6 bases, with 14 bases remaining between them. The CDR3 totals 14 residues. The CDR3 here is CASQDRRLNSPLHF. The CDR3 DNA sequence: TGTGCCAGCCAAGACAGGCGGCTTAATTCACCCCTCCACTTT.

The CDR3 nucleotides read TGTGCCACCAGTGGCCGCAGTTGGGACAACTCCTACGAGCAGTACTTC. Its protein is CATSGRSWDNSYEQYF. V is TRBV24-1 and J is TRBJ2-7; a possible D gene is TRBD1 (6 bases). V lost 5 bases and J 0 bases, leaving 16 bases between the germline ends. Per the germline V gene, CDR1 is KGHDR and CDR2 is SFDVKD. The CDR3 is 16 residues long.

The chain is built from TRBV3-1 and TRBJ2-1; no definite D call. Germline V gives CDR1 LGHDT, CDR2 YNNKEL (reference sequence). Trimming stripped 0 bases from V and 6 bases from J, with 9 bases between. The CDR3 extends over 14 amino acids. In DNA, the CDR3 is TGTGCCAGCAGCCAAGATTTCGGCTTCAATGAGCAGTTCTTC. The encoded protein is CASSQDFGFNEQFF.

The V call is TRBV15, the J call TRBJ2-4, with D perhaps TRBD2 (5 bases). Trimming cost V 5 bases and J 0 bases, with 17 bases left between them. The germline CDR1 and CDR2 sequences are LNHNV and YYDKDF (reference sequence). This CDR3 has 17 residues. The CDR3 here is CATSGYGGELAKNIQYF. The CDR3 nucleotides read TGTGCCACCAGCGGGTATGGAGGAGAGCTAGCCAAAAACATTCAGTACTTC.

The CDR3 coding sequence is TGCGCCAGCAGCCAAAATCGGGGTACCCCTAATGAAAAACTGTTTTTT. Encoded protein: CASSQNRGTPNEKLFF. V is TRBV4-3 and J is TRBJ1-4; D unresolved. V was cut by 2 bases and J by 3 bases, with 13 bases left in between. Germline loops: CDR1 LGHNA, CDR2 YSLEER. The CDR3 is made up of 16 amino acids.

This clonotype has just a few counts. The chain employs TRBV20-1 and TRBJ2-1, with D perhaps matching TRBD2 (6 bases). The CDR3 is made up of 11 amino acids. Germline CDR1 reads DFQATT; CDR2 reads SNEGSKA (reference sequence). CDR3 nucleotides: TGCAGGGGGGTGGGAGGCAATGAGCAGTTCTTC. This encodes CRGVGGNEQFF.

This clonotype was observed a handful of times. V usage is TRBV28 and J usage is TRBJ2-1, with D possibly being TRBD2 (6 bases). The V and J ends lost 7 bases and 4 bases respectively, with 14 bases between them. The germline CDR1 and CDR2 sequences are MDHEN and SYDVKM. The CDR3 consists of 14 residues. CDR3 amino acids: CASIAVPIYNEQFF. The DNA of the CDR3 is TGTGCCAGCATAGCGGTGCCTATTTACAATGAGCAGTTCTTC.

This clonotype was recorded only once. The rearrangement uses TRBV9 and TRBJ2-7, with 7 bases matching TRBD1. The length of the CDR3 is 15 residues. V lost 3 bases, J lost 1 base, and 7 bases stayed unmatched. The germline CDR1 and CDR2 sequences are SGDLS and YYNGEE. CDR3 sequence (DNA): TGTGCCAGCAGCGGGGGACAGTCGGTATCCTACGAGCAGTACTTC. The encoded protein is CASSGGQSVSYEQYF.

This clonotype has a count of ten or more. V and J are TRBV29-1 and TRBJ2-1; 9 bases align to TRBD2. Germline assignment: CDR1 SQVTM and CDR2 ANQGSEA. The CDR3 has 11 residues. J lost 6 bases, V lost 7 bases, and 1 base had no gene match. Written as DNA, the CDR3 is TGCAGCGGGGGACTAGCCAATGAGCAGTTCTTC. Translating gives CSGGLANEQFF.

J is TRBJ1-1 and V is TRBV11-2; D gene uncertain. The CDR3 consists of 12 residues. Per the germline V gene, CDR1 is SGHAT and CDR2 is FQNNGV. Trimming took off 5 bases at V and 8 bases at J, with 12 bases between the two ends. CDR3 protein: CASSPSSWEAFF. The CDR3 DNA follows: TGTGCCAGCAGCCCCTCAAGCTGGGAAGCTTTCTTT.

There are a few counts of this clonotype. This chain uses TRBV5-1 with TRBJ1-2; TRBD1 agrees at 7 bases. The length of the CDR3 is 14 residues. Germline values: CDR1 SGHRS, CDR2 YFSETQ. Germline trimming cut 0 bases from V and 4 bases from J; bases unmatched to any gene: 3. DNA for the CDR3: TGCGCCAGCAGCTTGGAAGGGACAGTCTATGGCTACACCTTC. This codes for CASSLEGTVYGYTF.

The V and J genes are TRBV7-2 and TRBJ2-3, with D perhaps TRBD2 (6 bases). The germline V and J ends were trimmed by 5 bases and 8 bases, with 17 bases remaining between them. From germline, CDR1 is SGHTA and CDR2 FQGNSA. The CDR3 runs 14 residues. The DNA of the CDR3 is TGTGCCAGCAGCGAGCGGGCGTACAAGAGTACGCAGTATTTT. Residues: CASSERAYKSTQYF.

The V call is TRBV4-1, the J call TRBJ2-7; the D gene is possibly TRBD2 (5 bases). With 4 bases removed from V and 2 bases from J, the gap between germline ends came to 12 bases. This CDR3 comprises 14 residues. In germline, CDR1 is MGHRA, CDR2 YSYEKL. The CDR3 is CASSPGVLAYEQYF. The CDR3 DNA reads TGCGCCAGCAGCCCCGGGGTCTTGGCCTACGAGCAGTACTTC.

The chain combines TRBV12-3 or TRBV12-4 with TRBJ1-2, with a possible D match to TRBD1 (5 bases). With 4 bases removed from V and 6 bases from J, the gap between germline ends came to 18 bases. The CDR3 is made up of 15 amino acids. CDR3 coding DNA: TGTGCCAGCAGTTCCCCCGGCTCGGGGCCGCATGGCTACACCTTC. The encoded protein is CASSSPGSGPHGYTF.

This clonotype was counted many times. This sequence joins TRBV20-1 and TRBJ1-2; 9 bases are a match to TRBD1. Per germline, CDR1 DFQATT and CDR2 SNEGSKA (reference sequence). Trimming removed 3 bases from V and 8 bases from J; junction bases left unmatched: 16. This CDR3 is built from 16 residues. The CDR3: CSASVSGGGTGRGYTF. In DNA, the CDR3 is TGCAGTGCTAGTGTTTCCGGGGGTGGGACAGGGAGAGGCTACACCTTC.

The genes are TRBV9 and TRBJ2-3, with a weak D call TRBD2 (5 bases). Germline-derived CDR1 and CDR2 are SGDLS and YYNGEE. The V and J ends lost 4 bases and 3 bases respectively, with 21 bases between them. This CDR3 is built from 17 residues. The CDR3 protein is CASSPQSGDSGTDTQYF. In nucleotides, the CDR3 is TGTGCCAGCAGCCCCCAAAGCGGAGACTCGGGGACAGATACGCAGTATTTT.

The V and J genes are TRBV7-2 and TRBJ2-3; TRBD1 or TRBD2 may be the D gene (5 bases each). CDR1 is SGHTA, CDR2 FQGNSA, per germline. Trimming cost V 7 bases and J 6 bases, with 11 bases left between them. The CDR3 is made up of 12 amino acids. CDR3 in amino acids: CASTYWGDTQYF. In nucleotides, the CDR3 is TGTGCCAGCACCTACTGGGGGGATACGCAGTATTTT.

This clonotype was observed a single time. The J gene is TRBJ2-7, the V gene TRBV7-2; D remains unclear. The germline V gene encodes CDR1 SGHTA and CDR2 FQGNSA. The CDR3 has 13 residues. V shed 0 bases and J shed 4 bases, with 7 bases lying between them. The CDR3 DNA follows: TGTGCCAGCAGCTTAGCGGTACAGTACGAGCAGTACTTC. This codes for CASSLAVQYEQYF.

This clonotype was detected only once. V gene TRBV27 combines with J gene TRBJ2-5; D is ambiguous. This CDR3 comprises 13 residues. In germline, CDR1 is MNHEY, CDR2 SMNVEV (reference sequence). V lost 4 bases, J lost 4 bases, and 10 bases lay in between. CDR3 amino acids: CASSSPRIETQYF. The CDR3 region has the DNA TGTGCCAGCAGTTCCCCCCGAATAGAGACCCAGTACTTC.